The 28 T cell receptor beta chains reported below all come from one sample, sequenced in a study of blood T cell repertoires in COVID-19. Sequenced by immunoSEQ multiplex PCR; TCRdb stores in-frame clones only, minus some. The table shows about 120,000 clones, with 84% occurring only once. Input material: peripheral blood. Receptor source: a woman in her 40s with acute or convalescent COVID-19.

This chain connects TRBV2 to TRBJ1-2, with 9 positions matching TRBD1. The J segment lost 5 bases and the V segment lost 8 bases, leaving 6 bases of the junction unmatched. This CDR3 has 13 amino acids. In germline, CDR1 is SNHLY, CDR2 FYNNEI. The CDR3 reads CASGGQGRYGYTF. CDR3 DNA: TGTGCCAGCGGGGGACAGGGACGGTATGGCTACACCTTC.

This rearrangement joins TRBV5-1 to TRBJ2-2; 10 nucleotides agree with TRBD2. Trimming removed 3 bases from V and 7 bases from J; junction bases left unmatched: 12. The CDR3 has 17 amino acids. CDR1 SGHRS and CDR2 YFSETQ come from the germline V gene. CDR3 sequence reads: CASSSPSGGGYIGELFF. The CDR3 DNA sequence: TGCGCCAGCAGCTCCCCTAGCGGGGGAGGTTATATCGGGGAGCTGTTTTTT.

V and J are TRBV18 and TRBJ1-4; D unclear. The CDR3 covers 16 residues. V dropped 3 bases and J dropped 5 bases, with 16 bases sitting between them. Germline V gene lookup returns CDR1 KGHSH and CDR2 LQKENI. The CDR3 sequence is CASSPMGTGRNEKLFF. The DNA of the CDR3 is TGTGCCAGCTCACCGATGGGCACGGGGAGGAATGAAAAACTGTTTTTT.

This chain uses TRBV5-1 with TRBJ1-4; D unclear. CDR3 size: 14 residues. CDR1 and CDR2 (germline): SGHRS, YFSETQ. Trimming removed 2 bases from V and 0 bases from J, with 5 bases in between. In nucleotides, the CDR3 is TGCGCCAGCAGCTTCCTTGCAACTAATGAAAAACTGTTTTTT. Translating it yields CASSFLATNEKLFF.

This rearrangement joins TRBV2 to TRBJ2-2, with 9 bases that match TRBD2. CDR1 SNHLY and CDR2 FYNNEI come from the germline V gene. Germline trimming cut 6 bases from V and 5 bases from J; bases unmatched to any gene: 7. This CDR3 comprises 15 residues. The CDR3 region is CASRRASGDTGELFF. DNA of the CDR3: TGTGCCAGCAGGAGGGCTAGCGGGGATACCGGGGAGCTGTTTTTT.

The chain is built from TRBV18 and TRBJ1-2; TRBD1 agrees at 8 bases. The CDR3 totals 16 residues. Unmatched junction bases numbered 9, after V lost 2 bases and J lost 4 bases. Germline V gene lookup returns CDR1 KGHSH and CDR2 LQKENI. This CDR3 reads CASSPSAAGGFYGYTF. For the CDR3, the DNA is TGTGCCAGCTCACCATCGGCGGCAGGGGGCTTCTATGGCTACACCTTC.

The chain has TRBV15 and TRBJ1-2; 7 bases align to TRBD1. Germline V gene data show CDR1 as LNHNV and CDR2 as YYDKDF (reference sequence). The CDR3 runs to 14 residues. Unmatched junction bases numbered 1, after V lost 1 base and J lost 2 bases. In nucleotides, the CDR3 is TGTGCCACCAGCAGAGGGGGACAGAACTATGGCTACACCTTC. The encoded protein is CATSRGGQNYGYTF.

V is TRBV18 and J is TRBJ1-6, with TRBD1 as a possible D gene (6 bases). The CDR3 is 15 residues long. V gave up 3 bases and J gave up 7 bases, with 13 bases separating them. Germline V gene data show CDR1 as KGHSH and CDR2 as LQKENI. The CDR3 spells CASSPITGHNSPLHF. Here the CDR3 DNA reads TGTGCCAGCTCACCTATCACAGGGCACAATTCACCCCTCCACTTT. The variable domain in full, with the rest retrieved from reference TRBV18 and TRBJ1-6, is NAGVMQNPRHLVRRRGQEARLRCSPMKGHSHVYWYRQLPEEGLKFMVYLQKENIIDESGMPKERFSAEFPKEGPSILRIQQVVRGDSAAYFCASSPITGHNSPLHFGNGTRLTVT.

This chain connects TRBV6-5 to TRBJ1-1; weak D call: TRBD1 (6 bases). V lost 5 bases to trimming and J lost 3 bases, with 13 bases between them. The length of the CDR3 is 14 residues. Germline V CDR1 and CDR2: MNHEY, SVGAGI. The CDR3 loop reads CASSPRDTDTEAFF. For the CDR3, the DNA is TGTGCCAGCAGTCCCCGGGACACCGACACTGAAGCTTTCTTT.

The chain recombines TRBV30 with TRBJ1-3, with 12 bases fitting TRBD1. The CDR3 loop spans 15 amino acids. CDR1 and CDR2 from the germline V gene are GTSNPN and SVGIG (reference sequence). V lost 4 bases and J lost 5; bases outside the gene matches: 6. CDR3 loop: CAWTNRDRGRNTIYF. The CDR3 DNA reads TGTGCCTGGACCAATCGGGACAGGGGGCGAAACACCATATATTTT.

The chain recombines TRBV5-6 with TRBJ1-1, with D possibly being TRBD1 (6 bases). Germline CDR1 is SGHDT and CDR2 is YYEEEE. V lost 6 bases and J lost 4, with 19 bases in between. The length of the CDR3 is 15 residues. The DNA of the CDR3 is TGTGCCAGCAAGGCTGGGGGCGACAGGTTCACTGAAGCTTTCTTT. It codes for CASKAGGDRFTEAFF.

The rearrangement uses TRBV5-1 and TRBJ2-2; TRBD2 matches at 11 bases. The CDR3 length is 15 residues. Germline CDR1 SGHRS, CDR2 YFSETQ. Trimming took 1 base from V and 4 from J; bases not matched to a gene: 0. The CDR3 here is CASSLLAGGTGELFF. In DNA, the CDR3 is TGCGCCAGCAGCTTGCTAGCGGGGGGCACCGGGGAGCTGTTTTTT.

V and J are TRBV7-9 and TRBJ1-3; 7 positions match TRBD1. V lost 3 bases and J lost 4; bases outside the gene matches: 12. The CDR3 runs 17 residues. Germline V gene sequence: CDR1 SEHNR, CDR2 FQNEAQ (reference sequence). CDR3 nucleotide sequence: TGTGCCAGCAGCTTGACCAAAACCTCGGGACAGGGAAACACCATATATTTT. As protein: CASSLTKTSGQGNTIYF. The entire variable domain, with the rest obtained from reference TRBV7-9 and TRBJ1-3, is as follows: DTGVSQNPRHKITKRGQNVTFRCDPISEHNRLYWYRQTLGQGPEFLTYFQNEAQLEKSRLLSDRFSAERPKGSFSTLEIQRTEQGDSAMYLCASSLTKTSGQGNTIYFGEGSWLTVV.

This CDR3 is CASSLDRSEAFF. The CDR3 coding sequence is TGTGCCAGCTCATTGGACAGGTCTGAAGCTTTCTTT. The chain carries TRBV18 and TRBJ1-1; TRBD1 matches at 7 bases. Germline trimming cut 5 bases from V and 6 bases from J; bases unmatched to any gene: 3. The CDR3 totals 12 residues. Germline CDR1 is KGHSH and CDR2 is LQKENI.

The V and J genes are TRBV7-9 and TRBJ1-1; 8 positions agree with TRBD1. The CDR3 is 14 residues long. V lost 2 bases, J lost 5 bases, and 4 bases stayed unmatched. In germline, CDR1 is SEHNR, CDR2 FQNEAQ (reference sequence). Written as DNA, the CDR3 is TGTGCCAGCAGCTTAACAGGGGGGAAAACTGAAGCTTTCTTT. Its translation is CASSLTGGKTEAFF. Full variable domain (missing parts from reference TRBV7-9 and TRBJ1-1): DTGVSQNPRHKITKRGQNVTFRCDPISEHNRLYWYRQTLGQGPEFLTYFQNEAQLEKSRLLSDRFSAERPKGSFSTLEIQRTEQGDSAMYLCASSLTGGKTEAFFGQGTRLTVV.

There are many counts of this clone. V and J are TRBV18 and TRBJ1-1; the D gene is possibly TRBD1 (6 bases). CDR3 length: 13 amino acids. The ends were cut back, 2 bases at V and 8 bases at J, with 12 bases in the middle. In germline, CDR1 is KGHSH, CDR2 LQKENI. The CDR3 DNA follows: TGTGCCAGCTCACCAGAGGGCAGGGGAGAAGCTTTCTTT. This translates into CASSPEGRGEAFF. Together with reference TRBV18 and TRBJ1-1, the CDR3 gives the full variable domain: NAGVMQNPRHLVRRRGQEARLRCSPMKGHSHVYWYRQLPEEGLKFMVYLQKENIIDESGMPKERFSAEFPKEGPSILRIQQVVRGDSAAYFCASSPEGRGEAFFGQGTRLTVV.

The CDR3 region is CASSLAIAGTVETQYF. The CDR3 coding sequence is TGCGCCAGCAGCTTAGCAATAGCGGGGACGGTGGAGACCCAGTACTTC. The chain combines TRBV5-1 with TRBJ2-5, with 8 bases matching TRBD2. The CDR3 spans 16 residues. Unmatched junction bases numbered 11, after V lost 2 bases and J lost 5 bases. In germline, CDR1 is SGHRS, CDR2 YFSETQ.

The rearrangement uses TRBV3-1 (or the pseudogene TRBV3-2) and TRBJ1-1; 7 bases match TRBD1. The CDR3 is 15 residues long. J lost 0 bases, V lost 2 bases, and 3 bases had no gene match. Germline V gene lookup returns CDR1 LGHDT and CDR2 YNNKEL (reference sequence). CDR3 residues: CASSQRDRMNTEAFF. Here the CDR3 DNA reads TGTGCCAGCAGCCAACGGGACAGAATGAACACTGAAGCTTTCTTT.

V and J are TRBV5-1 and TRBJ2-7; TRBD1 matches 12 bases. The CDR3 is 15 amino acids. V trimming: 3 bases; J trimming: 5 bases; junction bases outside the gene matches: 6. From germline, CDR1 is SGHRS and CDR2 YFSETQ. The CDR3 region is CASSWGTGGLDEQYF. The CDR3 DNA is TGCGCCAGCAGCTGGGGGACAGGGGGCCTAGACGAGCAGTACTTC.

The chain couples TRBV10-3 to TRBJ2-1, with 10 bases lining up with TRBD2. The CDR3 runs 14 residues. V shed 5 bases, J shed 6 bases, and the junction held 4 bases outside the gene matches. Germline CDR1 is ENHRY and CDR2 is SYGVKD. This chain's CDR3 is CAISRSGGANEQFF. The CDR3 DNA follows: TGTGCCATCAGTCGGAGCGGGGGGGCCAATGAGCAGTTCTTC.

The gene calls are TRBV10-3 and TRBJ1-1; weak D call: TRBD1 (6 bases). This CDR3 spans 13 amino acids. Germline values: CDR1 ENHRY, CDR2 SYGVKD. V was trimmed by 3 bases and J by 5 bases, leaving 10 bases between them. The CDR3 bases are TGTGCCATCAGTGAAAGGGGGGGGACTGAAGCTTTCTTT. Its translation: CAISERGGTEAFF.

The gene calls are TRBV14 and TRBJ2-1; D is perhaps TRBD1 (5 bases). The ends were cut back, 5 bases at V and 2 bases at J, with 10 bases in the middle. CDR1 is SGHDN, CDR2 FVKESK, per germline. This CDR3 has 14 residues. CDR3 DNA: TGTGCCAGCAGCTGGGGCAGACCCTACAATGAGCAGTTCTTC. Protein sequence: CASSWGRPYNEQFF.

The chain recombines TRBV5-3 with TRBJ1-3; 8 bases match TRBD1. TRBV5-3 is an open reading frame whose function is uncertain. Trimming cost V 0 bases and J 3 bases; bases outside gene matches: 17. This CDR3 region has 20 residues. CDR3 sequence (DNA): TGTGCCAGAAGCTTGGTAATTGGGGGGACAGGCGAAGCTAGTGGAAACACCATATATTTT. Translation gives CARSLVIGGTGEASGNTIYF.

The chain combines TRBV24-1 with TRBJ1-6; possibly TRBD1 for D (6 bases). This CDR3 has 14 residues. Germline V gene sequence: CDR1 KGHDR, CDR2 SFDVKD. V dropped 9 bases and J dropped 4 bases, with 12 bases sitting between them. The CDR3 is CATGRGRYNSPLHF. The DNA of the CDR3 is TGTGCCACCGGAAGGGGGAGATATAATTCACCCCTCCACTTT.

V gene TRBV30 combines with J gene TRBJ1-6; 8 positions agree with TRBD1. With V trimmed by 4 bases and J by 8 bases, 7 bases remained unmatched. Germline CDR1 and CDR2: GTSNPN and SVGIG (reference sequence). The CDR3 consists of 14 residues. Here the CDR3 reads CAWMPGQAYSPLHF. The CDR3 DNA reads TGTGCCTGGATGCCGGGACAGGCTTATTCACCCCTCCACTTT.

The V gene is TRBV3-1 (or the pseudogene TRBV3-2), the J gene TRBJ1-2; 8 bases fit TRBD1. V lost 4 bases to trimming and J lost 6 bases; unmatched junction nucleotides: 10. The CDR3 is 15 residues long. CDR1 and CDR2 from the germline V gene are LGHDT and YNNKEL (reference sequence). The DNA of the CDR3 is TGTGCCAGCAGCCGAGGGATCGGACAGGGTAATGGCTACACCTTC. This encodes CASSRGIGQGNGYTF.

The chain recombines TRBV7-2 with TRBJ1-2, with D perhaps TRBD1 (6 bases). This CDR3 is built from 16 residues. Germline V CDR1 and CDR2: SGHTA, FQGNSA. V shed 4 bases and J shed 0 bases, with 15 bases lying between them. CDR3 in amino acids: CASSYKTGRANYGYTF. For the CDR3, the DNA is TGTGCCAGCAGCTACAAAACAGGGAGAGCTAACTATGGCTACACCTTC.

This clone was observed once. The chain employs TRBV19 and TRBJ1-5; D possibly corresponds to TRBD1 (6 bases). Germline CDR1 is LNHDA and CDR2 is SQIVND (reference sequence). The CDR3 extends over 15 amino acids. V shed 3 bases and J shed 5 bases, with 14 bases lying between them. DNA for the CDR3: TGTGCCAGTAGTATGGGGCAGGGGCCCTATCAGCCCCAGCATTTT. Translation: CASSMGQGPYQPQHF.